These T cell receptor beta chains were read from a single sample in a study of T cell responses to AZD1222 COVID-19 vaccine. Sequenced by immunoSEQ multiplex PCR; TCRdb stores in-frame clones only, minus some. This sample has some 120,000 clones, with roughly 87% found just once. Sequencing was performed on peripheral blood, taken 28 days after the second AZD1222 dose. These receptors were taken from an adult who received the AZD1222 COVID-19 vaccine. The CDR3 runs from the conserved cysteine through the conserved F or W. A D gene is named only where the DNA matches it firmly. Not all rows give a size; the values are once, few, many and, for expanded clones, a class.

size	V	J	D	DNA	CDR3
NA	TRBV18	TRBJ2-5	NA	TGTGCCAGCTCACCACCGGGGCCGGAATCTGGGTCTGGAGAGACCCAGTACTTC	CASSPPGPESGSGETQYF
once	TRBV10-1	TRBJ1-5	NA	TGCGCCAGCAGTGTCGGGGTCGATCAGCCCCAGCATTTT	CASSVGVDQPQHF
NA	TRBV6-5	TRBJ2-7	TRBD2	TGTGCCGGCGCGGCGGGAGGGCCGGTCTACGAGCAGTACTTC	CAGAAGGPVYEQYF
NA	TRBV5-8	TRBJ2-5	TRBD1	TGTGCCAGCAGCCCCGGGACAGGGGCGCAAGAGACCCAGTACTTC	CASSPGTGAQETQYF
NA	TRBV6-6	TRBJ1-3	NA	TGTGCCAGCACCCACGACGGCACCATATATTTT	CASTHDGTIYF
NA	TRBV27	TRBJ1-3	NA	TGTGCCAGCAGTCCACGACTCGCGGGGAGCACCATATATTTT	CASSPRLAGSTIYF
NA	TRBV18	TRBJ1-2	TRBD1	TGTGCCAGCTCAGAGGGGACAGGGTCTGGGTATGGCTACACCTTC	CASSEGTGSGYGYTF
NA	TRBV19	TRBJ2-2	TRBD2	TGTGCCAGTAGTACGGGAGGGGGAAACACCGGGGAGCTGTTTTTT	CASSTGGGNTGELFF
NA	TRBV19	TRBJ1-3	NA	TGTGCCAGTAGTATCACACTTTATGGAAACACCATATATTTT	CASSITLYGNTIYF
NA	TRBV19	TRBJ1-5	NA	TGTGCCAGTAGTACAGACAGAATTAGCAATCAGCCCCAGCATTTT	CASSTDRISNQPQHF
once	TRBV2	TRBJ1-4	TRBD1	TGTGCCAGCAGGTCGATCGGGACAGGGGATGAAAAACTGTTTTTT	CASRSIGTGDEKLFF
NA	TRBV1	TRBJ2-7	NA	TGCACCAGCACCCAAGGGGGGGGTCAGGATGGGACCTACGAGCAGTACTTC	CTSTQGGGQDGTYEQYF
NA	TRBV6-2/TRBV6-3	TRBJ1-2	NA	TGTGCCAGCAGTCCCCTCCGGGAGAAAAGAGGCTACACCTTC	CASSPLREKRGYTF
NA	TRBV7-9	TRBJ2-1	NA	TGTGCCAGCAGCCCCAGGACAGCCGAGGATGAGCAGTTCTTC	CASSPRTAEDEQFF
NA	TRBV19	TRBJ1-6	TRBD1	TGTGCCAGTAGTATAGGGACAGGGGGAAGTTCACCCCTCCACTTT	CASSIGTGGSSPLHF
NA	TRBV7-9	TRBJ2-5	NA	TGTGCCAGCAGCTTGCGCAGACAAGAGACCCAGTACTTC	CASSLRRQETQYF
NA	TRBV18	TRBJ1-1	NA	TGTGCCAGCTCACCACCCGGGACGCCGGGCACTGAAGCTTTCTTT	CASSPPGTPGTEAFF
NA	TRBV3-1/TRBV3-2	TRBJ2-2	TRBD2	TGTGCCAGCAGCCATTCTAGCGGGAGGACTAACGCCGGGGAGCTGTTTTTT	CASSHSSGRTNAGELFF
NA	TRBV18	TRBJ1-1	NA	TGTGCCAGCTCACCACCGGGGCTGGGCTGGGGAAACACTGAAGCTTTCTTT	CASSPPGLGWGNTEAFF
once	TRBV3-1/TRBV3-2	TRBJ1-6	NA	TGTGCCAGCAGCCAAGATATCGGGCGAACACTTTATAATTCACCCCTCCACTTT	CASSQDIGRTLYNSPLHF
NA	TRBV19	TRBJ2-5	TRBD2	TGTGCCAGTAGTCCCGTAGCGGGCCAAGAGACCCAGTACTTC	CASSPVAGQETQYF
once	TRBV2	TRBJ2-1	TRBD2	TGTGCCAGCAGTGAACGGACTAGCAGAGGCCTGGGTGAGCAGTTCTTC	CASSERTSRGLGEQFF
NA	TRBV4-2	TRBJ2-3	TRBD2	TGTGCCAGCAGCCCCCTAGCGGGGTCCCCCTGGACAGATACGCAGTATTTT	CASSPLAGSPWTDTQYF
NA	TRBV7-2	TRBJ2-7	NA	TGTGCCAGCAGCTTTACACCAAGCTCCTACGAGCAGTACTTC	CASSFTPSSYEQYF
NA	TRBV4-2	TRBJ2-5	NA	TGTGCCAGCAGCCAAGATAGAGAGACCCAGTACTTC	CASSQDRETQYF
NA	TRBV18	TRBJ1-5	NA	TGTGCCAGCTCAGCCTCTGGTACGGTCAATCAGCCCCAGCATTTT	CASSASGTVNQPQHF
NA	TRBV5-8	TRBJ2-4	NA	TGTGCCAGCAGCTTTGGAGGTTACGAAAACATTCAGTACTTC	CASSFGGYENIQYF
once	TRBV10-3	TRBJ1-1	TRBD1	TGTGCCATCAGTGACCCCGGGACAGGGAAAGGGGCTGAAGCTTTCTTT	CAISDPGTGKGAEAFF
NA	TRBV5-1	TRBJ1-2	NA	TGCGCCAGCAGCTTGGTTCCAGGGAGCTATGGCTACACCTTC	CASSLVPGSYGYTF
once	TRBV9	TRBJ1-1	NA	TGTGCCAGCAGCGCGGGACGGGTGAACACTGAAGCTTTCTTT	CASSAGRVNTEAFF
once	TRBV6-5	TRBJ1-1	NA	TGTGCCAGCAGTTCCCCCGGGATGAACACTGAAGCTTTCTTT	CASSSPGMNTEAFF